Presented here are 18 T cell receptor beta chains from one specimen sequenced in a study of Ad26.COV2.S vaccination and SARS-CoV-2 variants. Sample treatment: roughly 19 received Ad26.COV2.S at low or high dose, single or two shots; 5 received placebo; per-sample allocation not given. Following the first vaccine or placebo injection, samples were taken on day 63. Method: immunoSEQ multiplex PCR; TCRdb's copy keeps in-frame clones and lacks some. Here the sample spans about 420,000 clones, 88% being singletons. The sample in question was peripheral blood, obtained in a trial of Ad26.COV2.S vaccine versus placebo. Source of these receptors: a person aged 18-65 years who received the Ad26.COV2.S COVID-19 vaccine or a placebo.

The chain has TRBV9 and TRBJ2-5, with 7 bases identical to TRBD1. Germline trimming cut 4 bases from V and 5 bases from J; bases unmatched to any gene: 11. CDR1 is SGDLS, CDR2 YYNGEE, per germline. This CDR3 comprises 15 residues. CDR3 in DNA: TGTGCCAGCAGCCCCGGACAGGCAGTCGTGGAGACCCAGTACTTC. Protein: CASSPGQAVVETQYF.

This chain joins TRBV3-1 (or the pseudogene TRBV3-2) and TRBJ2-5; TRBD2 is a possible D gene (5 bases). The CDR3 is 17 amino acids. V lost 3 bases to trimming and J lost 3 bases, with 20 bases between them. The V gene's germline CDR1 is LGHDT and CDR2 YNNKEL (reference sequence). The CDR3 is CASSHHSRVLGKETQYF. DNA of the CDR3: TGTGCCAGCAGCCACCACTCGAGGGTTTTGGGAAAAGAGACCCAGTACTTC.

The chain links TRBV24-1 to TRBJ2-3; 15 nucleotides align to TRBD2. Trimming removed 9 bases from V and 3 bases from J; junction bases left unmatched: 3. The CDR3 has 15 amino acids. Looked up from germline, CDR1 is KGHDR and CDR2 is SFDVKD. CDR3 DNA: TGTGCCACCTCCGGACTAGCGGGGGGGACAGATACGCAGTATTTT. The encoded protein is CATSGLAGGTDTQYF.

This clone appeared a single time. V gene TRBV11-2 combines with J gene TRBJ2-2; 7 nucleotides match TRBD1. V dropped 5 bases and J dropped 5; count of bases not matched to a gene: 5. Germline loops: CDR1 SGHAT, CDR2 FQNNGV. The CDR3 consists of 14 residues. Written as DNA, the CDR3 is TGTGCCAGCAGCCACAACAGGGGAACCGGGGAGCTGTTTTTT. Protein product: CASSHNRGTGELFF.

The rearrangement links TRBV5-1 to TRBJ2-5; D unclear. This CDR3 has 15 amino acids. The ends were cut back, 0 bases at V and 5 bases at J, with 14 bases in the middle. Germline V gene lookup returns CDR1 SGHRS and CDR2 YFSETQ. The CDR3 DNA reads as TGCGCCAGCAGCTTGGGGCAGACCCTGTGGGAGACCCAGTACTTC. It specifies CASSLGQTLWETQYF. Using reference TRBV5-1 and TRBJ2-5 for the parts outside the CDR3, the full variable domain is KAGVTQTPRYLIKTRGQQVTLSCSPISGHRSVSWYQQTPGQGLQFLFEYFSETQRNKGNFPGRFSGRQFSNSRSEMNVSTLELGDSALYLCASSLGQTLWETQYFGPGTRLLVL.

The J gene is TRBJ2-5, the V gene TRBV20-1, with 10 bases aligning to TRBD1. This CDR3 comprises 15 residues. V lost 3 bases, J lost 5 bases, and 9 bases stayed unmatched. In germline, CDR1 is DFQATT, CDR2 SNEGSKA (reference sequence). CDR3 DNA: TGCAGTGCTAGTGGGGACAGGGGATCTATGGAGACCCAGTACTTC. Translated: CSASGDRGSMETQYF.

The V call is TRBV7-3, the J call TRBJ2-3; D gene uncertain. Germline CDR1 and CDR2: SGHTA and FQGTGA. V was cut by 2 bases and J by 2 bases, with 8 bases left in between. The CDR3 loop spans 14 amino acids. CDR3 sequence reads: CASSLGHITDTQYF. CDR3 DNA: TGTGCCAGCAGCTTAGGGCATATCACAGATACGCAGTATTTT. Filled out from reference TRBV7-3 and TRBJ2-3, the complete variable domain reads GAGVSQTPSNKVTEKGKYVELRCDPISGHTALYWYRQSLGQGPEFLIYFQGTGAADDSGLPNDRFFAVRPEGSVSTLKIQRTERGDSAVYLCASSLGHITDTQYFGPGTRLTVL.

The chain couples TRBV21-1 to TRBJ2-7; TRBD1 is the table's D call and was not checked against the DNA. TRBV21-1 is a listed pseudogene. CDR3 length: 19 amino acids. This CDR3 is CASSKELVSWQGAPYEQYF. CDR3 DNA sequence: TGTGCCAGCAGCAAAGAGCTGGTATCTTGGCAGGGGGCCCCCTACGAGCAGTACTTC.

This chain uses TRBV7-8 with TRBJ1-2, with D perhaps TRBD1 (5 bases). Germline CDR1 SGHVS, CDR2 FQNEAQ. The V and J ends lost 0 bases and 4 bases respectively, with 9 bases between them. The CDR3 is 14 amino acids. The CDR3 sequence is CASSLAGRSYGYTF. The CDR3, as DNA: TGTGCCAGCAGCTTAGCGGGGCGTAGCTATGGCTACACCTTC.

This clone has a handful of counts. The CDR3 protein is CASSQPGQGARGYTF. CDR3 nucleotide sequence: TGTGCCAGCAGCCAACCGGGACAGGGGGCGCGAGGCTACACCTTC. The chain combines TRBV28 with TRBJ1-2; the match to TRBD1 covers 12 bases. V was clipped by 6 bases and J by 8 bases; unmatched bases: 10. The V gene's germline CDR1 is MDHEN and CDR2 SYDVKM. The CDR3 extends over 15 amino acids.

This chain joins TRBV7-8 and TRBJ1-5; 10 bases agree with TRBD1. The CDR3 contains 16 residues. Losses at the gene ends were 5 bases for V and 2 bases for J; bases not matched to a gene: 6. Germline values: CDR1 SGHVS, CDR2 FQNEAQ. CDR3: CASSPRQGAGNQPQHF. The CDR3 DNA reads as TGTGCCAGCAGCCCAAGACAGGGGGCCGGCAATCAGCCCCAGCATTTT.

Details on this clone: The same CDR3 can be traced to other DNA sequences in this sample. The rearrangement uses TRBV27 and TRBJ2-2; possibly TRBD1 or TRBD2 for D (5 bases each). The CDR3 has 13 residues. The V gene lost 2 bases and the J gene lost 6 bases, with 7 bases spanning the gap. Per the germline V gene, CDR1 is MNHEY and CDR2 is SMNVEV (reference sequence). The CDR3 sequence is CASSLGGAGELFF. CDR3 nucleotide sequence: TGTGCCAGCAGTTTAGGGGGTGCCGGGGAGCTGTTTTTT.

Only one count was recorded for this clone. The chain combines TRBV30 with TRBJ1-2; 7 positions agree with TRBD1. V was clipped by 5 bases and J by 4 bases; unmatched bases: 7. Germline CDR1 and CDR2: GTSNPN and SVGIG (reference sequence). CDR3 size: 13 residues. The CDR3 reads CAWGQASSYGYTF. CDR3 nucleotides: TGTGCCTGGGGACAGGCCTCATCCTATGGCTACACCTTC.

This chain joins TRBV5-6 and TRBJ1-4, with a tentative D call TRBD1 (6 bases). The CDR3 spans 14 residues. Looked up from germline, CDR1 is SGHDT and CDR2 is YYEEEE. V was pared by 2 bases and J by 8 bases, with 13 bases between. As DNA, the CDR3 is TGTGCCAGCAGCTTCCCGACAGGCGGCGAAAAACTGTTTTTT. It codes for CASSFPTGGEKLFF.

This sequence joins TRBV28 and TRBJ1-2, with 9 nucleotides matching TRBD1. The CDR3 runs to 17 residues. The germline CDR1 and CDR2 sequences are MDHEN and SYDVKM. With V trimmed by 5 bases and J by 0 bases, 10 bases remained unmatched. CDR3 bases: TGTGCCAGCAGTGCTCCGGGACAGGGAGGGGCTAACTATGGCTACACCTTC. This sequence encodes CASSAPGQGGANYGYTF.

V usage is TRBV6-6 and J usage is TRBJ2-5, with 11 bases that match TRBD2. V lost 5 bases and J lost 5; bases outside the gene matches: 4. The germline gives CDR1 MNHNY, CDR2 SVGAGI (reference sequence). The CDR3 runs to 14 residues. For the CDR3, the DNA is TGTGCCAGCAGTCTAGCGGGGGGCGGTGAGACCCAGTACTTC. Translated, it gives CASSLAGGGETQYF.

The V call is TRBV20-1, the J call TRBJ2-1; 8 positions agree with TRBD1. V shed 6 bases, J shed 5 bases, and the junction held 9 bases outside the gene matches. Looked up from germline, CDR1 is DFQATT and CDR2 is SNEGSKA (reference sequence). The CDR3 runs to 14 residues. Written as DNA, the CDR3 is TGCAGTGCGAGTGACAGGGGATTCCACAATGAGCAGTTCTTC. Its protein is CSASDRGFHNEQFF.

The CDR3 DNA sequence: TGTGCCAGCAGCCCGGCCCCCGGGACCCAGTACTTC. Translated: CASSPAPGTQYF. This chain connects TRBV7-6 to TRBJ2-5; D is unclear. This CDR3 is 12 amino acids long. CDR1 and CDR2 (germline): SGHVS, FNYEAQ. The V end lost 5 bases, the J end lost 7 bases, and 11 bases lay between the germline ends. Full variable domain (outside the CDR3, taken from reference TRBV7-6 and TRBJ2-5): GAGVSQSPRYKVTKRGQDVALRCDPISGHVSLYWYRQALGQGPEFLTYFNYEAQQDKSGLPNDRFSAERPEGSISTLTIQRTEQRDSAMYRCASSPAPGTQYFGPGTRLLVL.